This T cell receptor beta chain was retrieved from a study of T cells in women clearing cervical HPV infection. Study-wide points: Richness plus V gene abundances separated cases from controls with AUC about 0.87.

CDR1 and CDR2 (germline): SGHAT, FQNNGV. The V and J ends lost 6 bases and 1 base respectively, with 6 bases between them. CDR3 length equals 12 residues. Comment on this clone: Its specificity is unknown. The CDR3 extends 3 residues past the end of the read, so its final part is completed from the germline J gene.

The table came from immunoSEQ multiplex PCR; TCRdb's copy has only in-frame clones and leaves some out. Its table records roughly 48,000 clones. The receptor was derived from a woman aged 18-69 years with a cervical HPV16 infection that either progressed to CIN3+ or cleared (not recorded which). The sequencing input was blood buffy coat. The chain recombines TRBV11-2 with TRBJ1-1, with no clear D. CDR3 loop: CASRRQNTEAFF. The part of the CDR3 DNA that was read is TGTGCCAGCAGGCGACAGAACACTGAA.